This TCR beta chain was sequenced in a study of T cells in Graves' hyperthyroidism and ophthalmopathy. The CDR3 totals 14 residues. CDR1 SGHVS and CDR2 FNYEAQ come from the germline V gene. Using RNA transcripts as the source, TCR beta CDR3 regions were amplified. HTBI primers drove first-round RT-PCR of the TCR CDR3. TCRdb called the multiplex PCR reads again in MiXCR, with one record for every CDR3 protein. The table has over 700,000 distinct CDR3 sequences, under 20% seen once. This clonotype was counted a single time. The junction and the germline gene differ at one end; a read error may be behind it.

V is TRBV7-6 and J is TRBJ1-1; 8 bases are shared with TRBD1. This clonotype was sampled from a woman aged 50 to 65 with Graves' hyperthyroidism that later progressed to Graves' ophthalmopathy. Sequences were obtained from blood. CDR3 in DNA: TGTGCCAACAGCTTACAGGGGGTTCGGACTGAAGCTTTCTTT. Protein product: CANSLQGVRTEAFF.